This record looks at one TCR beta chain sequence and its context. These data are taken from a study of blood T cell repertoires in COVID-19. Study as a whole: T cells, B-cell-depleted T cells, or PBMCs provided the cDNA or gDNA that served as material.

TCRdb's copy holds only in-frame clones and misses some; the assay was immunoSEQ multiplex PCR. The sample has roughly 110,000 clones; around 85% are singletons. The receptor's source is a man aged 45-65 years with acute or convalescent COVID-19. Sequenced: peripheral blood.

The CDR3 reads CASSEWGQGSYEQYF. The DNA of the CDR3 is TGTGCCAGCAGTGAATGGGGACAGGGCTCCTACGAGCAGTACTTC. This chain uses TRBV6-1 with TRBJ2-7, with 9 bases fitting TRBD1. This CDR3 is built from 15 residues. The V and J ends lost 2 bases and 0 bases, in that order; junction bases with no gene match: 2. CDR1 is MNHNS, CDR2 SASEGT, per germline.